This T cell receptor beta chain comes out of a study of blood T cell repertoires in COVID-19. About the research overall: Samples of COVID-19 (acute and convalescent) were obtained from the United States, Italy and Spain. The analysed material was cDNA or gDNA that came from T cells, B-cell-depleted T cells, or PBMCs.

The authors' processing: Amplification from reference gene primers served as the basis for estimated nucleated cell counts. Clones were sequenced by immunoSEQ multiplex PCR, and TCRdb holds only the in-frame ones, with some missing. V and J calls and clone size follow that table, whereas D and trimming were derived from the DNA. The sample contains approximately 64,000 clones, just over 85% of which appear only once. Looked up from germline, CDR1 is MNHEY and CDR2 is SVGAGI. This CDR3 region has 15 residues. J was trimmed by 1 base and V by 4 bases; bases with no gene match: 4. Patients in Seattle were enrolled during active infection, then followed longitudinally.

The TCR originated in a woman aged 55-70 years with COVID-19, enrolled during active disease. The sample consisted of peripheral blood. The chain links TRBV6-5 to TRBJ2-7; 10 nucleotides align to TRBD2. The CDR3, as DNA: TGTGCCAGCAGTTCGGGACTAGCGTTTTCCTACGAGCAGTACTTC. Its translation: CASSSGLAFSYEQYF.